This T cell receptor (beta chain) is from a study of HIV-infected children after antiretroviral therapy interruption. Across the whole study: Weeks 0, 48 and 150 were sampled under continuous treatment.

The ends were cut back, 0 bases at V and 7 bases at J, with 16 bases in the middle. CDR3 size: 16 residues. Germline CDR1 LNHNV, CDR2 YYDKDF (reference sequence). A 3' RACE protocol on RNA, with unique molecular identifiers, produced the TCR library. TCRdb independently ran MiXCR on the 3' RACE reads; one entry per CDR3 protein. The table has 40,000 to 55,000 distinct CDR3 sequences, roughly 4.5% seen once. Treatment here: PENTA 11 planned treatment interruption arm or continuous ART arm. At least 24 weeks of at least three-drug ART, in children 2 to 15 years. This clonotype has a count of ten or more.

This sample comprised CD45RA+ CD4+ T cells from PBMCs, pooled from several time points, obtained from a donor given antiretroviral therapy, either interrupted or continuous. Specified subset: naive CD4+ CD45RA+ CD45RO- T cells. The receptor was isolated from a pool of human donors with HIV. This chain links TRBV15 with TRBJ2-1, with D possibly being TRBD2 (6 bases). DNA of the CDR3: TGTGCCACCAGCAGAGATCCTGGACTAACCCTAAATGAGCAGTTCTTC. Amino acid sequence: CATSRDPGLTLNEQFF. The whole variable domain, remainder taken from reference TRBV15 and TRBJ2-1, is DAMVIQNPRYQVTQFGKPVTLSCSQTLNHNVMYWYQQKSSQAPKLLFHYYDKDFNNEADTPDNFQSRRPNTSFCFLDIRSPGLGDTAMYLCATSRDPGLTLNEQFFGPGTRLTVL.